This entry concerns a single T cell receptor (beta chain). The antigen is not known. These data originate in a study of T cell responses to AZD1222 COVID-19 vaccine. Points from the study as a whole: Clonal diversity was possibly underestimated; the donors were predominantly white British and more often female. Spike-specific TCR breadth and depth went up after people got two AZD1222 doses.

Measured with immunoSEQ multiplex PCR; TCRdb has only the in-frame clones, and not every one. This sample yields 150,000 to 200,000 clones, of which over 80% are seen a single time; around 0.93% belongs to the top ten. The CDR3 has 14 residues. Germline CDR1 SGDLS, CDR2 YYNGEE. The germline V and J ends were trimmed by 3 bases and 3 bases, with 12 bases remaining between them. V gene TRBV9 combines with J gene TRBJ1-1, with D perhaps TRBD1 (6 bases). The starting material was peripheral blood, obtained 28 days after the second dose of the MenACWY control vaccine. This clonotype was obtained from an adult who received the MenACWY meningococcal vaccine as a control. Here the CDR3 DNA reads TGTGCCAGCAGCGCCCAAGGGGGTGACACTGAAGCTTTCTTT. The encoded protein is CASSAQGGDTEAFF.